This T cell receptor (beta chain) came from a study of T cell changes during pregnancy in multiple sclerosis. The assay was immunoSEQ multiplex PCR, and TCRdb's table has in-frame clones only and misses some. Found here are about 80,000 clones, about 91% of them singletons; the top ten hold under 2.5%. The V end lost 4 bases, the J end lost 5 bases, and 18 bases lay between the germline ends. Germline V gene sequence: CDR1 SGHRS, CDR2 YFSETQ. The CDR3 runs to 15 residues. This sequence joins TRBV5-1 and TRBJ2-5; TRBD1 might be the D (6 bases). This material consisted of peripheral blood, taken before pregnancy. The TCR originated in a female donor with multiple sclerosis, enrolled in a pregnancy study. CDR3 loop: CASSPGQTYTETQYF. The CDR3 bases are TGCGCCAGCAGCCCTGGACAGACTTACACGGAGACCCAGTACTTC.